The table lists the clone carrying this T cell receptor (beta chain) with many counts. Germline values: CDR1 LNHNV, CDR2 YYDKDF (reference sequence). The V end was cut by 2 bases, the J end by 6 bases, with 15 bases between. The CDR3 covers 15 residues. TCR beta CDR3 regions were amplified from RNA transcripts. The HTBI primer set was used in a first-round RT-PCR of the TCR CDR3. TCRdb called the multiplex PCR reads again in MiXCR, with one record for every CDR3 protein. This repertoire shows hundreds of thousands of distinct CDR3 sequences, around 13% found once; its top ten account for approximately 15%. This specimen belongs to a study of T cells in Graves' hyperthyroidism and ophthalmopathy.

This TCR derives from a woman in her 40s with Graves' hyperthyroidism. V and J are TRBV15 and TRBJ2-3; maybe TRBD1 (7 bases). The material sequenced was blood. In nucleotides, the CDR3 is TGTGCCACCAGCAGAAAGGGGGCTAGCGTGGATACGCAGTATTTT. Residues: CATSRKGASVDTQYF.